These 8 T cell receptor beta chains were all obtained from the same sample, sequenced in a study of identical twins' blood T cells. TCRdb processed the 5' RACE reads anew with MiXCR; each CDR3 protein has one entry. The sample has about 370,000 distinct CDR3 sequences, around 30% seen once. Material: PBMCs. The receptor set was obtained from a woman aged 18 to 55 in good health.

This clonotype has only a few counts. V gene TRBV14 combines with J gene TRBJ2-3; a possible D gene is TRBD1 (5 bases). V lost 2 bases, J lost 3 bases, and 15 bases lay in between. The CDR3 contains 16 residues. Germline V gene lookup returns CDR1 SGHDN and CDR2 FVKESK. The CDR3 spells CASSQIMGRATDTQYF. CDR3 sequence (DNA): TGTGCCAGCAGCCAAATTATGGGCAGGGCGACAGATACGCAGTATTTT.

This rearrangement joins TRBV20-1 to TRBJ1-1, with a possible D match to TRBD1 (5 bases). The CDR3 runs 13 residues. The V gene lost 4 bases and the J gene lost 5 bases, with 14 bases spanning the gap. The V gene's germline CDR1 is DFQATT and CDR2 SNEGSKA (reference sequence). In DNA form, the CDR3 reads TGCAGTGCTACCTCGGGGGGGAGGACTGAAGCTTTCTTT. It encodes CSATSGGRTEAFF.

This clonotype has just a few counts. V is TRBV20-1 and J is TRBJ2-1; no reliable D call. V was shortened by 2 bases and J by 9 bases, with 8 bases between the two germline ends. There are 11 residues in the CDR3. Germline CDR1 and CDR2: DFQATT and SNEGSKA (reference sequence). In DNA form, the CDR3 reads TGCAGTGCTAGACGTAACGCTGAGCAGTTCTTC. Translated, it gives CSARRNAEQFF.

This clonotype was found a few times. This chain links TRBV5-6 with TRBJ2-1; a possible D gene is TRBD2 (6 bases). Germline CDR1 SGHDT, CDR2 YYEEEE. V lost 0 bases to trimming and J lost 5 bases, with 12 bases between them. This CDR3 is 15 amino acids long. This CDR3 is CASSLGGLLDNEQFF. The CDR3 nucleotides are TGTGCCAGCAGCTTGGGGGGACTCTTAGACAATGAGCAGTTCTTC.

By sample fraction, this clonotype is medium-sized. The chain has TRBV20-1 and TRBJ1-1; the D gene is possibly TRBD1 (5 bases). Germline loops: CDR1 DFQATT, CDR2 SNEGSKA (reference sequence). The CDR3 extends over 13 amino acids. V was cut by 0 bases and J by 3 bases, with 8 bases left in between. The CDR3: CSARDLRDTEAFF. CDR3 nucleotide sequence: TGCAGTGCTAGAGATCTCAGGGACACTGAAGCTTTCTTT.

V gene TRBV7-9 combines with J gene TRBJ1-3; the D gene is possibly TRBD1 (5 bases). V was shortened by 5 bases and J by 2 bases, with 16 bases between the two germline ends. This CDR3 contains 16 residues. The V gene's germline CDR1 is SEHNR and CDR2 FQNEAQ (reference sequence). CDR3 DNA: TGTGCCAGCAGCGATTGGGGGGAAACCACTGGAAACACCATATATTTT. This translates into CASSDWGETTGNTIYF.

V gene TRBV6-2 or TRBV6-3 combines with J gene TRBJ1-1, with TRBD1 as a possible D gene (6 bases). Germline V gives CDR1 MNHEY, CDR2 SVGEGT. The CDR3 contains 12 residues. The V end lost 2 bases, the J end lost 7 bases, and 8 bases lay between the germline ends. In DNA, the CDR3 is TGTGCCAGCAGTTACATACAGGGTGAAGCTTTCTTT. Translating gives CASSYIQGEAFF.

The V and J genes are TRBV7-2 and TRBJ1-5; no firm D call. V lost 5 bases and J lost 1, with 6 bases in between. Germline V gene data show CDR1 as SGHTA and CDR2 as FQGNSA. This CDR3 comprises 13 residues. CDR3 DNA: TGTGCCAGCAGCCCCCAGAGCAATCAGCCCCAGCATTTT. Translated, it gives CASSPQSNQPQHF.